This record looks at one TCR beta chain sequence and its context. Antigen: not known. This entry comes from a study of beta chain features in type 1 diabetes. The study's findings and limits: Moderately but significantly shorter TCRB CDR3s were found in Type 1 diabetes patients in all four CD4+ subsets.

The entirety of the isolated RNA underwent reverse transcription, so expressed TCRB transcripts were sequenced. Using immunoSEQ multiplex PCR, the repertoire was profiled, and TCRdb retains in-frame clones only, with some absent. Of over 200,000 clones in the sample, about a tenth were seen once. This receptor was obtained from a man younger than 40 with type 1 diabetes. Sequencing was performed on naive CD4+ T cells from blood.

For the CDR3, the DNA is TGCGCCAGCAGCCAGGATGCCGGGACAGGGAATTCACCCCTCCACTTT. This sequence encodes CASSQDAGTGNSPLHF. The rearrangement joins TRBV4-3 to TRBJ1-6; 9 positions match TRBD1. Trimming at V came to 3 bases and at J to 7 bases, leaving 7 bases not matched to a gene. The germline gives CDR1 LGHNA, CDR2 YSLEER. The CDR3 spans 16 residues.